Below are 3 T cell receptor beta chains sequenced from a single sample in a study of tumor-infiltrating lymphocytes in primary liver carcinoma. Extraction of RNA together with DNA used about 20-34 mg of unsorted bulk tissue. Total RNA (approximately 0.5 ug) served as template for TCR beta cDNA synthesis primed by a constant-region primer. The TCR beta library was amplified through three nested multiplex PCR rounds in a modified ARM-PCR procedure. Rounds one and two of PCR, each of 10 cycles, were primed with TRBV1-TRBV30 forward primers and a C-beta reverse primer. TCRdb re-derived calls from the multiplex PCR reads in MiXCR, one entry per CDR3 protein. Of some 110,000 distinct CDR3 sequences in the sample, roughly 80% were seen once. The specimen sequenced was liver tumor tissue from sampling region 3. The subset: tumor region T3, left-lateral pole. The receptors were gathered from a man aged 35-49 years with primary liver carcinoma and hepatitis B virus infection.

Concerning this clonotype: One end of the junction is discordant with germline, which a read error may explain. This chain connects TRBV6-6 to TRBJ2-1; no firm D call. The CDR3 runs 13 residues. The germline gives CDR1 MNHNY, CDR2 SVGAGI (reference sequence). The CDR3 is CASTSKSYDEQFF. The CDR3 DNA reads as TGTGCTAGCACGAGTAAGTCCTACGATGAGCAGTTCTTC.

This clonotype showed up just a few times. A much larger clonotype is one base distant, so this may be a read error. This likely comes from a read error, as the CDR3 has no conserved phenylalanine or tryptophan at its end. As DNA, the CDR3 is TGTGCCAGCAGCTCCTCAGACACCCTGAGAGGTTCGAACACTGAAGCTTTCTCT. It yields the protein CASSSSDTLRGSNTEAFS. The J gene is TRBJ1-1, the V gene TRBV5-8; D gene ambiguous. The CDR3 is 18 amino acids. V lost 3 bases and J 1 base, leaving 22 bases between the germline ends. Germline V gene data show CDR1 as SGHTS and CDR2 as YDEGEE.

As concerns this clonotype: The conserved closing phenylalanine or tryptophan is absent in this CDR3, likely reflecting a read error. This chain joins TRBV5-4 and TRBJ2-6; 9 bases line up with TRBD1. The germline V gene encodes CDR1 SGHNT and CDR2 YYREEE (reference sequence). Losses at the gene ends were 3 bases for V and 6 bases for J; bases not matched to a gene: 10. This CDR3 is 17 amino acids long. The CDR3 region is CASSSTRGQGEANVLTL. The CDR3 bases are TGTGCCAGCAGCTCAACACGGGGACAGGGTGAGGCCAACGTCCTGACTTTA.